These 21 T cell receptor beta chains share one sample of origin, sequenced in a study of T cells after yellow fever vaccination. TCRdb analysed the 5' RACE reads with MiXCR anew, one entry per CDR3 protein. Of around 230,000 distinct CDR3 sequences detected, more than 6.5% appear once; the ten largest clones hold around 1%. The sequencing here drew on CD4+ T cells sorted from PBMCs, taken on the day of the yellow fever booster vaccination. These receptors were collected from a man aged 30 to 45 who received the YFV17D yellow fever vaccine.

V is TRBV20-1 and J is TRBJ2-7, with 9 bases lining up with TRBD2. The CDR3 is 15 residues long. The junction had 11 bases not matched to a gene; V was cut back by 3 bases and J by 5 bases. Germline V lookup: CDR1 DFQATT, CDR2 SNEGSKA (reference sequence). DNA for the CDR3: TGCAGTGCTAGTGGGCGAGGCGGGAGGGCCAACGAGCAGTACTTC. Protein sequence: CSASGRGGRANEQYF.

The V call is TRBV5-6, the J call TRBJ2-3; D is unresolved. V lost 3 bases and J 5 bases, leaving 7 bases between the germline ends. Germline V gives CDR1 SGHDT, CDR2 YYEEEE. The CDR3 extends over 12 amino acids. The chain's CDR3 is CASSYTLDTQYF. The CDR3 region has the DNA TGTGCCAGCAGCTACACCTTAGATACGCAGTATTTT.

The sample holds many counts of this clonotype. The CDR3 sequence is CASSSWSGAGETQYF. The CDR3 nucleotides read TGTGCCAGCTCCTCCTGGTCAGGGGCCGGAGAGACCCAGTACTTC. The chain uses TRBV27 and TRBJ2-5; D perhaps matches TRBD1 (6 bases). The V end was cut by 8 bases, the J end by 4 bases, with 20 bases between. CDR1 is MNHEY, CDR2 SMNVEV, per germline (reference sequence). There are 15 residues in the CDR3.

The chain employs TRBV5-1 and TRBJ2-7, with TRBD2 identical over 10 bases. Germline V gene data show CDR1 as SGHRS and CDR2 as YFSETQ. The CDR3 loop spans 15 amino acids. The V segment lost 3 bases and the J segment 4 bases; nucleotides outside the gene matches: 7. The CDR3 spells CASSSSGRASYEQYF. Here the CDR3 DNA reads TGCGCCAGCAGCTCGAGCGGGAGGGCCAGTTACGAGCAGTACTTC.

This clonotype showed up just a few times. A read error may account for a junction end that differs from germline. J is TRBJ2-7 and V is TRBV7-2; tentatively, D is TRBD1 or TRBD2 (5 bases each). This CDR3 comprises 15 residues. CDR1 SGHTA and CDR2 FQGNSA come from the germline V gene. CDR3 in amino acids: CASSPHGAIQLGLNF. The CDR3 DNA follows: TGTGCCAGCAGCCCACACGGGGCTATCCAGTTGGGCTTGAACTTC.

At least ten counts were recorded for this clonotype. The rearrangement uses TRBV18 and TRBJ2-7; 8 bases map to TRBD1. The CDR3 loop spans 14 amino acids. CDR1 and CDR2 from the germline V gene are KGHSH and LQKENI. V lost 5 bases, J lost 2 bases, and 5 bases stayed unmatched. In nucleotides, the CDR3 is TGTGCCAGCTCAGAAATGACAGGGGCCTACGAGCAGTACTTC. This encodes CASSEMTGAYEQYF.

This clonotype has more than one count but fewer than ten. J is TRBJ2-3 and V is TRBV6-2 or TRBV6-3; D might be TRBD1 or TRBD2, each matching 5 bases. The CDR3 is 15 amino acids. Per germline, CDR1 MNHEY and CDR2 SVGEGT. V shed 0 bases and J shed 4 bases, with 11 bases lying between them. CDR3 nucleotide sequence: TGTGCCAGCAGTTACTCGAAGGGGACCGCAGATACGCAGTATTTT. Translation: CASSYSKGTADTQYF.

V is TRBV7-9 and J is TRBJ2-7; D gene unclear. The ends were cut back, 5 bases at V and 0 bases at J, with 11 bases in the middle. This CDR3 region has 14 residues. Per the germline V gene, CDR1 is SEHNR and CDR2 is FQNEAQ (reference sequence). CDR3 coding DNA: TGTGCCAGCAGCATTGCCCCCGCCTCCTACGAGCAGTACTTC. It specifies CASSIAPASYEQYF.

The genes are TRBV15 and TRBJ2-3; 12 bases agree with TRBD2. The trim removed 11 bases at V and 3 bases at J, leaving 3 bases unmatched. CDR1 and CDR2 from the germline V gene are LNHNV and YYDKDF (reference sequence). This CDR3 spans 13 amino acids. Written as DNA, the CDR3 is TGTGCCGCCGGACTAGCGGGGACAGATACGCAGTATTTT. Translated, it gives CAAGLAGTDTQYF.

This clonotype was counted at least ten times. The V and J genes are TRBV28 and TRBJ2-7; D unresolved. Per germline, CDR1 MDHEN and CDR2 SYDVKM. The germline V and J ends were trimmed by 3 bases and 2 bases, with 17 bases remaining between them. The CDR3 length is 16 residues. The CDR3 DNA is TGTGCCAGCAGTTTTGGGGATGGCCGGACGCCCTACGAGCAGTACTTC. Protein product: CASSFGDGRTPYEQYF.

This clonotype appeared many times. The gene calls are TRBV2 and TRBJ2-1; 7 bases fit TRBD2. V dropped 7 bases and J dropped 3; count of bases not matched to a gene: 3. The CDR3 contains 13 residues. Germline assignment: CDR1 SNHLY and CDR2 FYNNEI. The CDR3 nucleotides read TGTGCCAGCAAGCGGGACGACTACAATGAGCAGTTCTTC. It encodes CASKRDDYNEQFF.

This clonotype was seen a few times. The V gene is TRBV7-3, the J gene TRBJ2-3; D is possibly TRBD1 (5 bases). The ends were cut back, 0 bases at V and 3 bases at J, with 28 bases in the middle. CDR3 length: 21 residues. CDR1 and CDR2 (germline): SGHTA, FQGTGA. The CDR3 DNA is TGTGCCAGCAGCTTAACTCGTGGGCTAGGGGATACCAAAAAACCTACAGATACGCAGTATTTT. This sequence encodes CASSLTRGLGDTKKPTDTQYF. The entire variable domain, with the rest obtained from reference TRBV7-3 and TRBJ2-3, is as follows: GAGVSQTPSNKVTEKGKYVELRCDPISGHTALYWYRQSLGQGPEFLIYFQGTGAADDSGLPNDRFFAVRPEGSVSTLKIQRTERGDSAVYLCASSLTRGLGDTKKPTDTQYFGPGTRLTVL.

This clonotype was detected a few times. The J gene is TRBJ1-2, the V gene TRBV10-3, with D perhaps matching TRBD1 (6 bases). Germline V gene lookup returns CDR1 ENHRY and CDR2 SYGVKD. V lost 2 bases to trimming and J lost 0 bases, with 10 bases between them. CDR3 length equals 15 residues. CDR3 sequence reads: CAISETTGSNYGYTF. The DNA of the CDR3 is TGTGCCATCAGTGAGACTACAGGGTCTAACTATGGCTACACCTTC.

In this sample, this clonotype turned up many times. The chain combines TRBV4-3 with TRBJ2-2, with no clear D. CDR3 size: 15 residues. V was trimmed by 0 bases and J by 6 bases, leaving 11 bases between them. The germline V gene encodes CDR1 LGHNA and CDR2 YSLEER. CDR3 protein: CASSQDTLSSGELFF. CDR3 nucleotide sequence: TGCGCCAGCAGCCAAGACACCCTTAGTTCCGGGGAGCTGTTTTTT.

This clonotype was detected ten times or more. V usage is TRBV5-1 and J usage is TRBJ2-7; TRBD1 matches at 9 bases. Trimming removed 7 bases from V and 3 bases from J; junction bases left unmatched: 20. The CDR3 is 18 residues long. Per the germline V gene, CDR1 is SGHRS and CDR2 is YFSETQ. The CDR3 DNA follows: TGCGCCAGCTCAGCGGGACAGGGAACCTTCAAGGGGAGCTACGAGCAGTACTTC. As protein: CASSAGQGTFKGSYEQYF.

This chain uses TRBV5-1 with TRBJ1-6; 9 bases are a match to TRBD1. The CDR3 runs 14 residues. Germline CDR1 SGHRS, CDR2 YFSETQ. The junction had 0 bases not matched to a gene; V was cut back by 3 bases and J by 5 bases. The CDR3, as DNA: TGCGCCAGCAGCTGGACAGGGGATAATTCACCCCTCCACTTT. It translates to CASSWTGDNSPLHF.

The chain combines TRBV12-3 or TRBV12-4 with TRBJ1-4; 9 nucleotides match TRBD1. V shed 6 bases and J 7 bases; nucleotides not matched to a gene: 9. The CDR3 consists of 15 residues. CDR3 DNA: TGTGCCAGCAGCCCCGACAGGGGGGGTAGTGAAAAACTGTTTTTT. Amino acid sequence: CASSPDRGGSEKLFF.

This clonotype was seen a few times. The chain combines TRBV18 with TRBJ2-1, with no clear D. Deletions cut 1 base from V and 5 bases from J, with 12 bases between. Germline CDR1 reads KGHSH; CDR2 reads LQKENI. The CDR3 is made up of 15 amino acids. The CDR3 DNA sequence: TGTGCCAGCTCACCACACCCGGACCTTAACAATGAGCAGTTCTTC. Protein product: CASSPHPDLNNEQFF.

This rearrangement joins TRBV20-1 to TRBJ2-6; D gene ambiguous. The CDR3 runs to 13 residues. Trimming shortened V by 3 bases and J by 4 bases, and 7 bases separated the two germline ends. Germline V lookup: CDR1 DFQATT, CDR2 SNEGSKA (reference sequence). This CDR3 reads CSASYSGANVLTF. CDR3 DNA sequence: TGCAGTGCTAGTTATTCCGGGGCCAACGTCCTGACTTTC.

This clonotype has a count of ten or more. The chain joins TRBV20-1 to TRBJ2-1; TRBD2 matches 8 bases. Germline V gene lookup returns CDR1 DFQATT and CDR2 SNEGSKA (reference sequence). V shed 5 bases, J shed 8 bases, and the junction held 8 bases outside the gene matches. This CDR3 has 13 residues. The CDR3 DNA reads as TGCAGTGCTGGCGGGACTAGTTTCGATGAGCAGTTCTTC. This gives the protein CSAGGTSFDEQFF.

Ten or more counts support this clonotype. The chain uses TRBV12-3 or TRBV12-4 and TRBJ2-4; perhaps TRBD2 as D (6 bases). Between the trimmed V and J ends, which lost 3 bases and 0 bases, there was a span of 6 bases. This CDR3 comprises 14 residues. CDR3 sequence (DNA): TGTGCCAGCAGTTTGGGGGGAGCCAAAAACATTCAGTACTTC. This encodes CASSLGGAKNIQYF.